A single sample is the source of the 11 T cell receptor beta chains below, sequenced in a study of T cell responses to AZD1222 COVID-19 vaccine. Sequenced by immunoSEQ multiplex PCR; TCRdb stores in-frame clones only, minus some. In the table there are around 140,000 clones, just under 95% of which are singletons. The material sequenced was peripheral blood, taken after recovery from COVID-19. These receptor sequences come from an adult who had recovered from COVID-19.

The V call is TRBV7-8, the J call TRBJ1-5; 8 positions match TRBD1. Germline loops: CDR1 SGHVS, CDR2 FQNEAQ. Unmatched junction bases numbered 5, after V lost 0 bases and J lost 4 bases. This CDR3 spans 16 amino acids. The CDR3 DNA reads as TGTGCCAGCAGCTTAGCCCGGGACAGGATAAATCAGCCCCAGCATTTT. This codes for CASSLARDRINQPQHF.

This sequence joins TRBV19 and TRBJ2-7; D gene ambiguous. The CDR3 loop spans 12 amino acids. Germline V gene sequence: CDR1 LNHDA, CDR2 SQIVND (reference sequence). V was cut by 6 bases and J by 6 bases, with 12 bases left in between. The CDR3 DNA reads as TGTGCCAGTAGCACAAGAGGTGGCGAGCAGTACTTC. It translates to CASSTRGGEQYF.

This clone was counted between two and nine times. CDR3: CASSYRRPGRYQETQYF. The CDR3 DNA reads as TGTGCCAGCAGTTACAGGAGACCCGGGAGGTACCAAGAGACCCAGTACTTC. The chain links TRBV6-2 or TRBV6-3 to TRBJ2-5; 7 bases are shared with TRBD2. Germline loops: CDR1 MNHEY, CDR2 SVGEGT. This CDR3 contains 17 residues. Trimming removed 2 bases from V and 0 bases from J; junction bases left unmatched: 9.

This rearrangement joins TRBV6-5 to TRBJ1-3; D not certain. V lost 2 bases and J lost 0, with 8 bases in between. This CDR3 contains 15 residues. Germline V lookup: CDR1 MNHEY, CDR2 SVGAGI. CDR3 sequence: CASSYDLSSGNTIYF. The CDR3 nucleotides are TGTGCCAGCAGTTACGATCTAAGCTCTGGAAACACCATATATTTT.

The rearrangement joins TRBV29-1 to TRBJ2-7; 9 bases align to TRBD1. CDR1 SQVTM and CDR2 ANQGSEA come from the germline V gene. CDR3 length: 12 amino acids. Unmatched junction bases numbered 8, after V lost 8 bases and J lost 6 bases. CDR3 region: CSTPGQGSEQYF. The CDR3 DNA follows: TGCAGCACACCGGGACAGGGTAGCGAGCAGTACTTC.

This chain links TRBV6-5 with TRBJ1-1; tentatively, D is TRBD1 (5 bases). CDR3 size: 12 residues. Trimming removed 6 bases from V and 6 bases from J, with 11 bases in between. Germline CDR1 MNHEY, CDR2 SVGAGI. CDR3 sequence (DNA): TGTGCCAGCAGCGGTTCAGGGCCTGAAGCTTTCTTT. This translates into CASSGSGPEAFF.

The chain has TRBV5-1 and TRBJ1-1; D gene ambiguous. Germline CDR1 SGHRS, CDR2 YFSETQ. Trimming removed 0 bases at V and 3 bases at J, with 12 bases between. The CDR3 runs to 15 residues. In nucleotides, the CDR3 is TGCGCCAGCAGCTTGGCAGGCCAGCTGCACACTGAAGCTTTCTTT. This translates into CASSLAGQLHTEAFF.

The chain employs TRBV11-1 and TRBJ2-2, with TRBD2 as a possible D gene (5 bases). The CDR3 consists of 14 residues. The V gene's germline CDR1 is SGHAT and CDR2 FQDESV (reference sequence). V lost 5 bases, J lost 3 bases, and 10 bases lay in between. CDR3 in DNA: TGTGCCAGCAGCCCCTCGGGGTACACCGGGGAGCTGTTTTTT. Translated: CASSPSGYTGELFF.

This CDR3 is CASSSGEGTQYF. The CDR3 region has the DNA TGTGCCAGCAGTTCGGGAGAAGGGACCCAGTACTTC. The genes are TRBV6-5 and TRBJ2-5, with D perhaps TRBD2 (6 bases). V lost 4 bases, J lost 7 bases, and 10 bases lay in between. The CDR3 totals 12 residues. CDR1 and CDR2 from the germline V gene are MNHEY and SVGAGI.

The rearrangement joins TRBV27 to TRBJ2-2, with unresolved D. The CDR3 length is 14 residues. V was pared by 2 bases and J by 1 base, with 5 bases between. Germline CDR1 reads MNHEY; CDR2 reads SMNVEV (reference sequence). CDR3 bases: TGTGCCAGCAGTTTAGAAGTGAACACCGGGGAGCTGTTTTTT. Encoded protein: CASSLEVNTGELFF.

The J gene is TRBJ2-1, the V gene TRBV20-1, with 8 bases fitting TRBD2. Trimming at V came to 3 bases and at J to 4 bases, leaving 8 bases not matched to a gene. The germline V gene encodes CDR1 DFQATT and CDR2 SNEGSKA (reference sequence). This CDR3 spans 15 amino acids. The CDR3 nucleotides read TGCAGTGCTAGTACTCCCACGGGAGGGTACAATGAGCAGTTCTTC. Translated: CSASTPTGGYNEQFF.